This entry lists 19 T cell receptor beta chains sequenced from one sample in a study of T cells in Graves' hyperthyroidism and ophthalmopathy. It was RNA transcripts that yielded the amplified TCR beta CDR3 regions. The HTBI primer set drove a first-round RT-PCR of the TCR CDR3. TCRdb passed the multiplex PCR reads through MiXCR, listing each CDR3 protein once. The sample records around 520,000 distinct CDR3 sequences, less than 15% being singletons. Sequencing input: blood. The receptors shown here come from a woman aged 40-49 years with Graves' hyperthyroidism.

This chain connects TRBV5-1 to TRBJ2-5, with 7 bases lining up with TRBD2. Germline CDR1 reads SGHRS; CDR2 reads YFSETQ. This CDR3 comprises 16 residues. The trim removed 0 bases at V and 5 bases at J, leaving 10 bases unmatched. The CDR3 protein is CASSLGLAVDVETQYF. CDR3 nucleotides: TGCGCCAGCAGCTTGGGGCTAGCGGTTGATGTGGAGACCCAGTACTTC.

The CDR3 DNA reads as TGTGCCAGCAGCTTGTTAGATTGGGGTCCCAACGTCCTGACTTTC. This codes for CASSLLDWGPNVLTF. This sequence joins TRBV7-2 and TRBJ2-6; D unclear. Per the germline V gene, CDR1 is SGHTA and CDR2 is FQGNSA. The length of the CDR3 is 15 residues. The V end was cut by 3 bases, the J end by 8 bases, with 14 bases between.

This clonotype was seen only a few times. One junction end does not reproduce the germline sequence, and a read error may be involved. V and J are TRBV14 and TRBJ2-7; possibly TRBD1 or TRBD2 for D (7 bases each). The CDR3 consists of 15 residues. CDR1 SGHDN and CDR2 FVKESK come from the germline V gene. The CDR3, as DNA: TGTGCCAGCAGTCAAGGGAGGGGGCTGGTAGACGAGCAGTACTTC. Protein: CASSQGRGLVDEQYF. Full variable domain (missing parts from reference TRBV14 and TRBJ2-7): EAGVTQFPSHSVIEKGQTVTLRCDPISGHDNLYWYRRVMGKEIKFLLHFVKESKQDESGMPNNRFLAERTGGTYSTLKVQPAELEDSGVYFCASSQGRGLVDEQYFGPGTRLTVT.

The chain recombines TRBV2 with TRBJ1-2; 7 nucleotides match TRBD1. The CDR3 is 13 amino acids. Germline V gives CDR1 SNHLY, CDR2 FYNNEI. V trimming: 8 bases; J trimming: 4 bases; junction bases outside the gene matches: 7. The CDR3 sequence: CASLGQSAYGYTF. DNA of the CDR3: TGTGCCAGCCTGGGACAGTCCGCCTATGGCTACACCTTC.

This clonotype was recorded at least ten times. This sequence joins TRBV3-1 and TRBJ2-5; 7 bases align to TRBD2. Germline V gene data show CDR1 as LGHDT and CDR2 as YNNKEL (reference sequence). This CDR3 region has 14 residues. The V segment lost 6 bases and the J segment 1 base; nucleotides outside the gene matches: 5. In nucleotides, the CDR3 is TGTGCCAGCAGACTAAGCGGGACCCAAGAGACCCAGTACTTC. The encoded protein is CASRLSGTQETQYF.

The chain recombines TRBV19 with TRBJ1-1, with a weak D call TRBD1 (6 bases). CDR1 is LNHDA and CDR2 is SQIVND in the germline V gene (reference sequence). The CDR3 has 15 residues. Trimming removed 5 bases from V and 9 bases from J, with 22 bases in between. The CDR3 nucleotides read TGTGCCAGTAGTGCCCCCACGGGGGCGGAGGCTAAAGCTTTCTTT. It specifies CASSAPTGAEAKAFF. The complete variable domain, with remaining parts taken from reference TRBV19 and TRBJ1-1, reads DGGITQSPKYLFRKEGQNVTLSCEQNLNHDAMYWYRQDPGQGLRLIYYSQIVNDFQKGDIAEGYSVSREKKESFPLTVTSAQKNPTAFYLCASSAPTGAEAKAFFGQGTRLTVV.

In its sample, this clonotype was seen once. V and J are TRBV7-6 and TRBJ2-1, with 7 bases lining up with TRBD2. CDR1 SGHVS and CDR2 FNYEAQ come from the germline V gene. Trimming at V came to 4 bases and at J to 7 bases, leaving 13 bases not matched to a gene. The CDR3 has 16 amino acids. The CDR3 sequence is CASSSGSGGSQNEQFF. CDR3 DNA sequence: TGTGCCAGCAGCTCCGGCTCAGGCGGGAGTCAAAATGAGCAGTTCTTC.

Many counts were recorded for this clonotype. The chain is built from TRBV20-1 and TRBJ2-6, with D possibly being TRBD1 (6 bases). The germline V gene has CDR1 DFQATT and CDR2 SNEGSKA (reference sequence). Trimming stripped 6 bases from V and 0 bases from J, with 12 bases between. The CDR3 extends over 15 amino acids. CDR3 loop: CSAGGQYSGANVLTF. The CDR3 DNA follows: TGCAGTGCGGGCGGACAGTACTCTGGGGCCAACGTCCTGACTTTC.

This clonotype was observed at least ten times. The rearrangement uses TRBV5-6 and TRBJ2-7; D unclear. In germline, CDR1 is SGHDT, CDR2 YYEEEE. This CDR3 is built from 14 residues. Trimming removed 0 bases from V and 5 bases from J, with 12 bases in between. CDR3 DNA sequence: TGTGCCAGCAGCTTGGATCGTAGCAGCGACGAGCAGTACTTC. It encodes CASSLDRSSDEQYF.

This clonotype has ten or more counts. The CDR3 loop reads CASSLEGQESNQPQHF. The CDR3 nucleotides read TGTGCCAGCAGCTTAGAGGGACAGGAGAGCAATCAGCCCCAGCATTTT. This chain uses TRBV7-9 with TRBJ1-5; the match to TRBD1 covers 8 bases. Germline CDR1 SEHNR, CDR2 FQNEAQ (reference sequence). CDR3 length equals 16 residues. With 1 base clipped from V and 1 base from J, the junction kept 3 bases outside the gene matches.

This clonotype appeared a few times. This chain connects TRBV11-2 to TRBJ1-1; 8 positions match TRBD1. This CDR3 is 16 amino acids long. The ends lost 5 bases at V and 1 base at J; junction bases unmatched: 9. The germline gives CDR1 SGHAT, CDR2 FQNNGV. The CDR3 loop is CASSPTGALGNTEAFF. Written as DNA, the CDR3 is TGTGCCAGCAGCCCGACAGGGGCTCTGGGGAACACTGAAGCTTTCTTT.

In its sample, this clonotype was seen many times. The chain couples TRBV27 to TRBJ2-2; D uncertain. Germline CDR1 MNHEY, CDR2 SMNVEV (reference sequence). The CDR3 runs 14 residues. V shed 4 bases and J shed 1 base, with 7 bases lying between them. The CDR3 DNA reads TGTGCCAGCAGTTCGGCACAGAACACCGGGGAGCTGTTTTTT. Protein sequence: CASSSAQNTGELFF.

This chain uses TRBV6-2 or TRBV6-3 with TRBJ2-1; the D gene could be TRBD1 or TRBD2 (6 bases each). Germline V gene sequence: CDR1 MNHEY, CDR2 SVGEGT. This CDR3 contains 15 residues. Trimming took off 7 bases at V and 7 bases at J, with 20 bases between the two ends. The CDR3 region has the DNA TGTGCCAGCACTGGATTGGGGGCCGGGGGTAATGAGCAGTTCTTC. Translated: CASTGLGAGGNEQFF.

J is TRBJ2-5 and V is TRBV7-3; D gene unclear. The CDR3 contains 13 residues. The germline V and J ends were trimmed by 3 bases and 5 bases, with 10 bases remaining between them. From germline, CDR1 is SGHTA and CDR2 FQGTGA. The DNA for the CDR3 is TGTGCCAGCAGCTTTCAAACTGGGGAGACCCAGTACTTC. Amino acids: CASSFQTGETQYF.

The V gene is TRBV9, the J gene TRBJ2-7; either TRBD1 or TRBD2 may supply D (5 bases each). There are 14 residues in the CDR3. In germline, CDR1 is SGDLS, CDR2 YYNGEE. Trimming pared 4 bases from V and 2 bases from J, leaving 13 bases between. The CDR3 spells CASSPGVGAYEQYF. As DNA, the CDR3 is TGTGCCAGCAGCCCCGGTGTGGGGGCCTACGAGCAGTACTTC.

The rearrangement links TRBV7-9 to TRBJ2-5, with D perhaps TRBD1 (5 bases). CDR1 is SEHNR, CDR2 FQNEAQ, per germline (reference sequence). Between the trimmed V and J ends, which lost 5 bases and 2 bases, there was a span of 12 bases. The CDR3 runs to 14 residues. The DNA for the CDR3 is TGTGCCAGCAGCCAGGGAACAGGACAAGAGACCCAGTACTTC. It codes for CASSQGTGQETQYF.

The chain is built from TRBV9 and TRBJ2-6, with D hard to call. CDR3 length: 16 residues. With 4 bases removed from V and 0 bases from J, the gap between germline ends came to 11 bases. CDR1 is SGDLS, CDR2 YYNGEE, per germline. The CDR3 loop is CASSNRVSSGANVLTF. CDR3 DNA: TGTGCCAGCAGCAACCGGGTCAGCTCTGGGGCCAACGTCCTGACTTTC.

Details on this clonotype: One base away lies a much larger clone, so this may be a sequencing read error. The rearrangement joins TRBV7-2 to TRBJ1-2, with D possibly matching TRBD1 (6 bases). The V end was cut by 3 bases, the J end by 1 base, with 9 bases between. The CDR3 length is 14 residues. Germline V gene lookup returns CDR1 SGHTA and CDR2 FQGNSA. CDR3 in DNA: TGTGCCAGCAGCTTGGACAGCCTTAACTATGGCTACACCTTC. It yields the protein CASSLDSLNYGYTF.

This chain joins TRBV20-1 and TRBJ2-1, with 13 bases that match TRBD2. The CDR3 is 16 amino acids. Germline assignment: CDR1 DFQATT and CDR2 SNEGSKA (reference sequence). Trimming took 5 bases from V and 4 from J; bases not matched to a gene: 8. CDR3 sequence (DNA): TGCAGTGCTGCCGGGACTAGCGGGGTGGAATACAATGAGCAGTTCTTC. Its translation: CSAAGTSGVEYNEQFF.